This T cell receptor (beta chain) is drawn from a study of blood T cell repertoires in COVID-19. In the study overall: Italy, Spain and the United States were the sources of the convalescent and acute COVID-19 samples. PBMCs, B-cell-depleted T cells, or T cells provided the cDNA or gDNA that made up the material.

This CDR3 has 13 amino acids. CDR1 LGHNA and CDR2 YSLEER come from the germline V gene. Trimming removed 0 bases at V and 9 bases at J, with 11 bases between. Original analysis: Estimation of nucleated cell counts relied on the amplification of reference gene primers. The assay was immunoSEQ multiplex PCR, and TCRdb's table has in-frame clones only and misses some. V and J calls plus clone size are reproduced from that table; the DNA served to infer D and trimming. The top ten clones hold approximately 6.1% of a sample with fewer than 150,000 clones, around 80% of them seen once. This clone was counted a single time.

Input material: peripheral blood. This chain connects TRBV4-3 to TRBJ1-1; D unresolved. The receptor was derived from a human donor in a cohort sampled during active COVID-19. The chain's CDR3 is CASSQDGLPKAFF. The DNA of the CDR3 is TGCGCCAGCAGCCAAGATGGACTGCCGAAAGCTTTCTTT.